The 6 T cell receptor beta chains below were found in one sample sequenced in a study of shared clonotypes between healthy human individuals. Assay used: immunoSEQ multiplex PCR; TCRdb lists only in-frame clones, some missing. This sample has 730,000 or so clones, with 60% to 80% found just once. Sequencing was carried out using memory CD4+ T cells sorted from blood. The subset was: CD45RA-negative fraction. The receptors originated from a woman aged 25 to 39 in good health.

This chain uses TRBV5-4 with TRBJ2-2; the D gene is possibly TRBD2 (5 bases). Germline CDR1 reads SGHNT; CDR2 reads YYREEE (reference sequence). Trimming left V 3 bases short and J 3 bases short, with 12 bases between. This CDR3 region has 15 residues. CDR3 region: CASSSGSGDTGELFF. The DNA of the CDR3 is TGTGCCAGCAGCTCCGGGTCCGGGGACACCGGGGAGCTGTTTTTT.

The chain uses TRBV18 and TRBJ2-7; 8 bases fit TRBD1. The CDR3 has 13 amino acids. V was pared by 5 bases and J by 4 bases, with 4 bases of the junction left unmatched. The germline V gene encodes CDR1 KGHSH and CDR2 LQKENI. The CDR3 nucleotides read TGTGCCAGCTCAGCGGGACAGGATTACGAGCAGTACTTC. Its protein product is CASSAGQDYEQYF. Complete variable domain (other parts from reference TRBV18 and TRBJ2-7): NAGVMQNPRHLVRRRGQEARLRCSPMKGHSHVYWYRQLPEEGLKFMVYLQKENIIDESGMPKERFSAEFPKEGPSILRIQQVVRGDSAAYFCASSAGQDYEQYFGPGTRLTVT.

The chain recombines TRBV19 with TRBJ2-7; 8 bases agree with TRBD2. This CDR3 contains 16 residues. Germline V lookup: CDR1 LNHDA, CDR2 SQIVND (reference sequence). With V trimmed by 3 bases and J by 0 bases, 7 bases remained unmatched. In DNA, the CDR3 is TGTGCCAGTAGTATTATGGTCAGCGGGAGCTCCTACGAGCAGTACTTC. Amino acids: CASSIMVSGSSYEQYF.

This clone occurred a few times. This chain joins TRBV28 and TRBJ2-7; 7 bases line up with TRBD2. CDR3 length: 15 residues. The V gene end was trimmed by 3 bases and the J gene end by 5 bases; junction bases not matched to a gene: 10. Germline CDR1 MDHEN, CDR2 SYDVKM. CDR3 protein: CASSFSSGLPNEQYF. The CDR3 DNA sequence: TGTGCCAGCAGTTTTTCTAGCGGCCTCCCAAACGAGCAGTACTTC.

Of note for this clone: The junction and the germline gene differ at one end; a read error may be behind it. The sample contains more than one DNA sequence encoding this CDR3. This rearrangement joins TRBV4-1 to TRBJ2-1, with 10 bases identical to TRBD1. The CDR3 runs 16 residues. Germline V gene lookup returns CDR1 MGHRA and CDR2 YSYEKL. The CDR3 loop is CASSQAGTGADNEQFF. The CDR3 DNA is TGTGCCAGCAGCCAGGCGGGGACAGGGGCTGACAATGAGCAGTTCTTC.

This clone was seen more than once but under ten times. CDR3 in amino acids: CASMTDGTQPQHF. Written as DNA, the CDR3 is TGTGCCAGCATGACTGACGGGACTCAGCCCCAGCATTTT. The rearrangement joins TRBV6-1 to TRBJ1-5; perhaps TRBD1 as D (5 bases). CDR1 and CDR2 from the germline V gene are MNHNS and SASEGT. The CDR3 runs 13 residues. The V and J ends lost 7 bases and 6 bases respectively, with 13 bases between them.